This note documents a single T cell receptor (beta chain) sequence. The target antigen is unknown. Sequencing was performed with immunoSEQ multiplex PCR; in TCRdb, only in-frame clones are kept and a portion is missing. In the table there are 100,000 or so clones, 86% of which are singletons. The data stem from a study of cytomegalovirus exposure and HLA in healthy donors. Study background: The platform used for the 100 to 150 validation repertoires matched that of the 500 to 850 first-cohort repertoires, a later analysis reported.

This CDR3 is built from 15 residues. Trimming stripped 2 bases from V and 3 bases from J, with 10 bases between. Germline loops: CDR1 MNHEY, CDR2 SVGAGI. Overall study findings and caveats: Researchers catalogued under 200 TCR beta chains as cytomegalovirus-associated. Accounts indicate the classifier identified cytomegalovirus status with strong specificity and sensitivity.

This TCR was sampled from a woman in her late teens or twenties in good health and CMV-seropositive. The source material was PBMCs. This chain uses TRBV6-5 with TRBJ1-4; a possible D gene is TRBD1 (6 bases). The CDR3 DNA is TGTGCCAGCAGTTACGACGGGACACCTAATGAAAAACTGTTTTTT. Protein: CASSYDGTPNEKLFF.